The next 4 T cell receptor beta chains were all read from a single sample in a study of blood T cells in healthy people across ages. The use of a sample-barcoded 5' primer and a J-beta primer mix characterized a second PCR of roughly 7 to 11 cycles. TCRdb analysed the 5' RACE reads with MiXCR anew, one entry per CDR3 protein. The sample consists of roughly 2 million distinct CDR3 sequences, approximately 50% of them appearing once. The sample comprised blood. Receptor source: a middle-aged woman in good health.

CDR3 DNA: TGTGCCAGCAGGCCGGCCGGACCGGGAGGCTACACCTTC. Its protein product is CASRPAGPGGYTF. The chain employs TRBV12-3 or TRBV12-4 and TRBJ1-2; no clear D. This CDR3 is built from 13 residues. V was shortened by 6 bases and J by 8 bases, with 16 bases between the two germline ends.

The chain carries TRBV6-1 and TRBJ2-1, with TRBD2 matching 7 bases. The CDR3 length is 14 residues. Germline values: CDR1 MNHNS, CDR2 SASEGT. V dropped 10 bases and J dropped 2; count of bases not matched to a gene: 8. This CDR3 reads CAMSTSPPYNEQFF. For the CDR3, the DNA is TGTGCCATGTCGACTAGCCCCCCCTACAATGAGCAGTTCTTC.

V and J are TRBV3-1 and TRBJ2-3; weak D call: TRBD2 (5 bases). Germline CDR1 and CDR2: LGHDT and YNNKEL (reference sequence). The CDR3 is 13 amino acids. Deletions cut 1 base from V and 9 bases from J, with 11 bases between. The DNA of the CDR3 is TGTGCCAGCAGCCAAGGTGGTTGGAGGACGCAGTATTTT. Its protein is CASSQGGWRTQYF.

This clonotype was seen a handful of times. The chain recombines TRBV12-3 or TRBV12-4 with TRBJ2-1; D unresolved. The V and J ends lost 6 bases and 1 base respectively, with 16 bases between them. The CDR3 has 16 residues. The CDR3 sequence is CASRSAWAGSYNEQFF. For the CDR3, the DNA is TGTGCCAGCAGGTCTGCCTGGGCAGGTTCCTACAATGAGCAGTTCTTC.